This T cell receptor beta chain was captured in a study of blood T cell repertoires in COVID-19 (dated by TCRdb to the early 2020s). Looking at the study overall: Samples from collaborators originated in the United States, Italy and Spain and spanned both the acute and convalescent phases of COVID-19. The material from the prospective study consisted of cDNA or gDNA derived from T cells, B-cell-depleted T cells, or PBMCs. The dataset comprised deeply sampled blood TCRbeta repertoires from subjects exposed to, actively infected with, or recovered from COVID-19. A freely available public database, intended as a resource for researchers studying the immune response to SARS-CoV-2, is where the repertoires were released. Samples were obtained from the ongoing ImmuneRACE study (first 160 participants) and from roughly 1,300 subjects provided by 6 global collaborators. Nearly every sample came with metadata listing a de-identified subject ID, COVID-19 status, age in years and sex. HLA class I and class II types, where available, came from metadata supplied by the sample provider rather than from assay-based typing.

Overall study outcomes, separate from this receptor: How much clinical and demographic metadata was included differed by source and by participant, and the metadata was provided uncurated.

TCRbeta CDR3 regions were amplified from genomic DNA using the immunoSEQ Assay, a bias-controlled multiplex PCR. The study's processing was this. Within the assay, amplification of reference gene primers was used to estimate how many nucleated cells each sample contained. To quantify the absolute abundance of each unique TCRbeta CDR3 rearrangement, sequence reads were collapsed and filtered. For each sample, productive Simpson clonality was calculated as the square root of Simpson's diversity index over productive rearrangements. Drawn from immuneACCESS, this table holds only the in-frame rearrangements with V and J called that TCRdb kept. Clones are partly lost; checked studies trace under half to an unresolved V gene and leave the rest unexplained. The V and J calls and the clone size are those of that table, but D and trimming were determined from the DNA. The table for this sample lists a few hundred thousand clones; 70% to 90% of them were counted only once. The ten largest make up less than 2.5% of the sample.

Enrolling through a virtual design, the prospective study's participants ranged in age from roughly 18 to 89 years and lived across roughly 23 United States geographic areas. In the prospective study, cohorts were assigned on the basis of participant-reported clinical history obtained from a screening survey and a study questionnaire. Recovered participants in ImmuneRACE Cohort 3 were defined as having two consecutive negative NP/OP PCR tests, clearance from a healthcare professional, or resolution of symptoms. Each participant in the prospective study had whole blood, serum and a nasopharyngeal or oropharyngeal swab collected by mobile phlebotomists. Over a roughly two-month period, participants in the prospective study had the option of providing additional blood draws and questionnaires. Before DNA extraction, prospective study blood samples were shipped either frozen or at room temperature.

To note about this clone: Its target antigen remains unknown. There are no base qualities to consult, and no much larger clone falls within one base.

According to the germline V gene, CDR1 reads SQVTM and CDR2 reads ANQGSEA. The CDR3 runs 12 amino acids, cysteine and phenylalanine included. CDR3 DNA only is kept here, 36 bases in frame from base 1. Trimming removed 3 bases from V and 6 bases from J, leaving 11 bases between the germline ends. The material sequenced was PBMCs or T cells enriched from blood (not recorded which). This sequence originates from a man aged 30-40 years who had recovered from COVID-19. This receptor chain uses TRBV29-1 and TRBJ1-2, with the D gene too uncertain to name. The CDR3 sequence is CSVDGYYDGYTF. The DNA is TGCAGCGTTGACGGGTATTACGATGGCTACACCTTC.